These T cell receptor beta chains were read from a single sample in a study of T-cell memory formation after mild COVID-19. TCRdb reprocessed the 5' RACE reads via MiXCR and lists one record per CDR3 protein. The table shows 300,000 to 400,000 distinct CDR3 sequences, with under 15% occurring only once. Specimen: PBMCs or a T cell subset sorted from them (not recorded which). These receptors were collected from a man aged 18 to 35 who had mild COVID-19 (a few samples of this study predate the infection). Cell type and time point are not known. Each CDR3 is given with its conserved first and last residue. The order of the fields is D gene, V gene, clone size, J gene, CDR3 protein, CDR3 DNA. D genes are given only for firm matches. Clone size is not always given. Where it is, it says once, few, many or a class for expanded clones.

d_gene: TRBD1
v_gene: TRBV12-3/TRBV12-4
abundance: -
j_gene: TRBJ2-5
CDR3aa: CASTGGAQTQYF
CDR3nt: TGTGCCAGCACAGGGGGCGCACAGACCCAGTACTTC

d_gene: TRBD2
v_gene: TRBV15
abundance: -
j_gene: TRBJ2-3
CDR3aa: CATSRGAGGKTDTQYF
CDR3nt: TGTGCCACCAGCAGAGGCGCGGGGGGGAAGACAGATACGCAGTATTTT

d_gene: -
v_gene: TRBV4-3
abundance: -
j_gene: TRBJ2-3
CDR3aa: CASSPTPGIDTQYF
CDR3nt: TGCGCCAGCAGCCCAACCCCGGGGATAGATACGCAGTATTTT

d_gene: -
v_gene: TRBV5-5
abundance: -
j_gene: TRBJ2-3
CDR3aa: CASSLEYFADTQYF
CDR3nt: TGTGCCAGCAGCTTGGAATATTTCGCAGATACGCAGTATTTT

d_gene: TRBD1
v_gene: TRBV5-5
abundance: -
j_gene: TRBJ1-4
CDR3aa: CASSSGTGPYNEKLFF
CDR3nt: TGTGCCAGCAGCTCCGGGACAGGGCCCTATAATGAAAAACTGTTTTTT

d_gene: TRBD2
v_gene: TRBV7-2
abundance: -
j_gene: TRBJ2-5
CDR3aa: CASSNGGVETQYF
CDR3nt: TGTGCCAGCTCGAACGGGGGGGTGGAGACCCAGTACTTC

d_gene: TRBD1
v_gene: TRBV27
abundance: -
j_gene: TRBJ2-3
CDR3aa: CASSLSWTGAPSTDTQYF
CDR3nt: TGTGCCAGCAGTTTATCATGGACAGGGGCCCCTAGCACAGATACGCAGTATTTT

d_gene: TRBD2
v_gene: TRBV18
abundance: many
j_gene: TRBJ2-1
CDR3aa: CASSLAGTSRTYNEQFF
CDR3nt: TGTGCCAGCTCACTAGCGGGGACTAGCCGGACCTACAATGAGCAGTTCTTC

d_gene: TRBD2
v_gene: TRBV12-5
abundance: -
j_gene: TRBJ2-3
CDR3aa: CASGEPGLAGPGVGF
CDR3nt: TGTGCTAGTGGCGAACCAGGACTAGCGGGGCCCGGGGTAGGTTTT

d_gene: -
v_gene: TRBV7-6
abundance: few
j_gene: TRBJ2-5
CDR3aa: CASSPGRFKETQYF
CDR3nt: TGTGCCAGCAGCCCGGGACGGTTTAAAGAGACCCAGTACTTC

d_gene: -
v_gene: TRBV11-2
abundance: -
j_gene: TRBJ1-3
CDR3aa: CASSPRGGLGNTIYF
CDR3nt: TGTGCCAGCAGCCCTAGGGGGGGTCTTGGAAACACCATATATTTT

d_gene: -
v_gene: TRBV20-1
abundance: medium-sized
j_gene: TRBJ2-2
CDR3aa: CSARLRGTNTGELFF
CDR3nt: TGCAGTGCTAGACTACGGGGGACGAACACCGGGGAGCTGTTTTTT

d_gene: TRBD2
v_gene: TRBV5-6
abundance: few
j_gene: TRBJ2-3
CDR3aa: CASSLGLADDTQYF
CDR3nt: TGTGCCAGCAGCCTGGGACTAGCGGACGATACGCAGTATTTT

d_gene: TRBD2
v_gene: TRBV7-2
abundance: many
j_gene: TRBJ2-3
CDR3aa: CASSLSGVRSDTQYF
CDR3nt: TGTGCCAGCAGCTTGAGCGGGGTGAGGTCAGATACGCAGTATTTT

d_gene: TRBD1
v_gene: TRBV12-3/TRBV12-4
abundance: -
j_gene: TRBJ2-1
CDR3aa: CASRPGQDNNEQFF
CDR3nt: TGTGCCAGCAGGCCGGGACAGGACAACAATGAGCAGTTCTTC

d_gene: -
v_gene: TRBV23-1
abundance: -
j_gene: TRBJ2-7
CDR3aa: CASRDRNSYEQYF
CDR3nt: TGCGCCAGCCGGGACCGCAACTCCTACGAGCAGTACTTC

d_gene: -
v_gene: TRBV10-3
abundance: few
j_gene: TRBJ2-7
CDR3aa: CAISVRYREGEQYF
CDR3nt: TGTGCCATCAGTGTCCGGTACAGGGAGGGCGAGCAGTACTTC

d_gene: -
v_gene: TRBV21-1
abundance: few
j_gene: TRBJ1-6
CDR3aa: CASSQGFNNSPLHF
CDR3nt: TGTGCCAGCAGCCAGGGGTTTAATAATTCACCCCTCCACTTT

d_gene: TRBD2
v_gene: TRBV7-6
abundance: -
j_gene: TRBJ2-5
CDR3aa: CASSFTSGAHKETQYF
CDR3nt: TGTGCCAGCAGCTTTACTAGCGGGGCTCACAAAGAGACCCAGTACTTC

d_gene: -
v_gene: TRBV6-6
abundance: few
j_gene: TRBJ1-2
CDR3aa: CASSKGDGYTF
CDR3nt: TGTGCCAGCAGCAAAGGGGACGGCTACACCTTC

d_gene: -
v_gene: TRBV5-1
abundance: -
j_gene: TRBJ1-2
CDR3aa: CASTPAVSAGYTF
CDR3nt: TGCGCCAGCACCCCGGCAGTTTCTGCCGGCTACACCTTC

d_gene: -
v_gene: TRBV5-1
abundance: -
j_gene: TRBJ2-3
CDR3aa: CASSTHLGPDTQYF
CDR3nt: TGCGCCAGCAGCACGCATCTGGGGCCAGATACGCAGTATTTT